The rows below give T cell receptor beta chains drawn from one sample of a study of blood T cell repertoires in COVID-19. Method: immunoSEQ multiplex PCR; TCRdb's copy keeps in-frame clones and lacks some. The data contain roughly 240,000 clones, approximately 85% of them singletons. The material sequenced was PBMCs or T cells enriched from blood (not recorded which). The origin of the receptors is a woman aged 45-65 years with acute COVID-19. CDR3s include the opening cysteine and the closing phenylalanine or tryptophan. A D gene is named only where the DNA matches it firmly. Clone size, where shown, is once, few, many, or a class for clones that have expanded.

>NA|TRBV6-5|NA|TRBJ1-2
TGTGCCAGCAGTTCGCGAGGAGGAAACTATGGCTACACCTTC
CASSSRGGNYGYTF
>NA|TRBV19|NA|TRBJ2-3
TGTGCCACGGGTCGCACAGATACGCAGTATTTT
CATGRTDTQYF
>TRBD1|TRBV7-8|NA|TRBJ1-1
TGTGCCAGCAGCTTAGGGACAGGGGGCCCGACTGAAGCTTTCTTT
CASSLGTGGPTEAFF
>NA|TRBV20-1|NA|TRBJ1-1
TGCAGTGCTAGTCAAGCCAACACTGAAGCTTTCTTT
CSASQANTEAFF
>NA|TRBV5-6|once|TRBJ1-5
TGTGCCAGCAGCTTGGGGACATTCAGCAATCAGCCCCAGCATTTT
CASSLGTFSNQPQHF
>TRBD2|TRBV7-3|once|TRBJ2-2
TGTGCCAGCAGCTTAAATTTCTGGCCTTCGGGGGGGAACACCGGGGAGCTGTTTTTT
CASSLNFWPSGGNTGELFF
>NA|TRBV4-3|NA|TRBJ2-5
TGCGCCAGCAGCCAAGAATTCCATTACGGGGAGACCCAGTACTTC
CASSQEFHYGETQYF
>NA|TRBV4-3|NA|TRBJ1-6
TGCGCCAGCAGACGTGAGTCGGATTCACCCCTCCACTTT
CASRRESDSPLHF
>NA|TRBV3-1/TRBV3-2|NA|TRBJ1-2
TGTGCCAGCAGCCAAGCGGGGTCACATGGCTACACCTTC
CASSQAGSHGYTF
>NA|TRBV9|NA|TRBJ1-4
TGTGCCAGCAGCGTAGCTGACAGCTGGAATGAAAAACTGTTTTTT
CASSVADSWNEKLFF
>TRBD1|TRBV30|NA|TRBJ1-4
TGTGCTCCACACCGGGGATTCCTTCGTCAGACAGGGACTAATGAAAAACTGTTTTTT
CAPHRGFLRQTGTNEKLFF
>NA|TRBV5-4|NA|TRBJ1-2
TGTGCCAGCAGCGGGAGCGTCTTGGGCTACACCTTC
CASSGSVLGYTF
>TRBD1|TRBV4-3|NA|TRBJ2-7
TGCGCCAGCAGCCCCTCCGGGACAGGGGAGTCCTACGAGCAGTACTTC
CASSPSGTGESYEQYF
>NA|TRBV3-1/TRBV3-2|NA|TRBJ1-2
TGTGCCAGCAGCCAAGGAACCGGGGGCTACACCTTC
CASSQGTGGYTF
>TRBD1|TRBV5-4|NA|TRBJ2-1
TGTGCCAGCAGCGATCCTCGACAGGGATCGTACAATGAGCAGTTCTTC
CASSDPRQGSYNEQFF
>TRBD1|TRBV19|NA|TRBJ1-1
TGTGCCAGCTCCTCGTTCGGAAGACAGGGGGCTTTCTTT
CASSSFGRQGAFF
>TRBD1|TRBV4-3|few|TRBJ1-2
TGCGCCAGCAGCCAAGAAGAGGGGGCTTACGGCTACACCTTC
CASSQEEGAYGYTF
>NA|TRBV6-6|NA|TRBJ1-4
TGTGCCAGCAATCCCGGGACACCTAATGAAAAACTGTTTTTT
CASNPGTPNEKLFF
>TRBD1|TRBV3-1/TRBV3-2|NA|TRBJ1-2
TGTGCCAGCAGCCAAGATGCTACAGGGGTTATCTATGGCTACACCTTC
CASSQDATGVIYGYTF
>NA|TRBV7-9|once|TRBJ1-1
TGTGCCAGCAGCGCTTCAGGAACCCCTTACTTT
CASSASGTPYF